These 8 T cell receptor beta chains came from one sample sequenced in a study of a mutant IDH1 vaccine in newly diagnosed glioma. Time point reported: week 5, during vaccination. Each vaccine dose was 300 ug of mutant IDH1 20-mer peptide, with topical imiquimod. Repertoires were generated with immunoSEQ multiplex PCR, while TCRdb's copy carries only in-frame clones and drops some. The repertoire has approximately 57,000 clones, 82% of them found once; the top ten carry approximately 2.8%. Their recognized antigens are unknown. The sample in question was PBMCs, obtained from a glioma patient whose treatment included an IDH1 peptide vaccine. These receptors were taken from a woman between 18 and 29 years old with glioma. Some clones in this sample may be carry-over from other donors' samples.

V is TRBV13 and J is TRBJ1-6; 8 bases fit TRBD1. With V trimmed by 6 bases and J by 1 base, 5 bases remained unmatched. This CDR3 region has 16 residues. Germline V CDR1 and CDR2: PRHDT, FYEKMQ (reference sequence). This chain's CDR3 is CASRLQGVSYNSPLHF. DNA of the CDR3: TGTGCCAGCAGATTACAGGGGGTATCCTATAATTCACCCCTCCACTTT.

The rearrangement joins TRBV29-1 to TRBJ1-2; TRBD1 agrees at 9 bases. Looked up from germline, CDR1 is SQVTM and CDR2 is ANQGSEA. J gave up 5 bases and V 6 bases, and 4 bases lay outside the gene matches. The length of the CDR3 is 12 residues. The CDR3: CSVRTGVYGYTF. The CDR3 DNA is TGCAGCGTCCGGACAGGGGTTTATGGCTACACCTTC.

This clone was picked up a small number of times. This chain connects TRBV5-6 to TRBJ1-1; the match to TRBD1 covers 8 bases. CDR3 length: 15 amino acids. Losses at the gene ends were 4 bases for V and 3 bases for J; bases not matched to a gene: 8. Germline loops: CDR1 SGHDT, CDR2 YYEEEE. The CDR3 loop reads CASSPQGDVYTEAFF. CDR3 DNA sequence: TGTGCCAGCAGCCCACAGGGGGATGTGTACACTGAAGCTTTCTTT.

The gene calls are TRBV4-3 and TRBJ2-1; TRBD2 aligns across 11 bases. J lost 4 bases, V lost 1 base, and 3 bases had no gene match. CDR1 is LGHNA and CDR2 is YSLEER in the germline V gene. The CDR3 covers 16 residues. CDR3 bases: TGCGCCAGCAGCCAAGGGCTAGCGGGGGGTTACAATGAGCAGTTCTTC. This gives the protein CASSQGLAGGYNEQFF.

This clone occurred a few times. The chain carries TRBV2 and TRBJ2-1, with a tentative D call TRBD1 (5 bases). CDR1 is SNHLY and CDR2 is FYNNEI in the germline V gene. The CDR3 sequence is 11 residues long. The germline V and J ends were trimmed by 8 bases and 12 bases, with 14 bases remaining between them. The CDR3 here is CASHIGALQFF. The DNA of the CDR3 is TGTGCCAGCCATATAGGGGCCCTGCAGTTCTTC.

The chain has TRBV30 and TRBJ2-1, with no clear D. The CDR3 contains 14 residues. Germline-derived CDR1 and CDR2 are GTSNPN and SVGIG (reference sequence). Trimming removed 2 bases at V and 4 bases at J, with 12 bases between. In nucleotides, the CDR3 is TGTGCCTGGAGTCCGTCAGGACGTTACAATGAGCAGTTCTTC. Translating it yields CAWSPSGRYNEQFF.

The V gene is TRBV14, the J gene TRBJ2-3; D not certain. V was clipped by 4 bases and J by 0 bases, with 11 bases between them. The length of the CDR3 is 15 residues. The germline V gene encodes CDR1 SGHDN and CDR2 FVKESK. For the CDR3, the DNA is TGTGCCAGCAGCCTTTGGACGGGTAGCACAGATACGCAGTATTTT. Protein product: CASSLWTGSTDTQYF. The full variable domain, in which reference TRBV14 and TRBJ2-3 provide the parts outside the CDR3, is EAGVTQFPSHSVIEKGQTVTLRCDPISGHDNLYWYRRVMGKEIKFLLHFVKESKQDESGMPNNRFLAERTGGTYSTLKVQPAELEDSGVYFCASSLWTGSTDTQYFGPGTRLTVL.

The chain links TRBV21-1 to TRBJ1-4; TRBD1, the table's D call, was not compared with the DNA. TRBV21-1 is marked as a pseudogene. The CDR3 has 17 amino acids. The CDR3 is CALRRDRGLIPRRKLFF. The CDR3 DNA is TGTGCCCTCCGGCGGGACAGGGGGCTGATCCCCCGAAGAAAACTGTTTTTT.